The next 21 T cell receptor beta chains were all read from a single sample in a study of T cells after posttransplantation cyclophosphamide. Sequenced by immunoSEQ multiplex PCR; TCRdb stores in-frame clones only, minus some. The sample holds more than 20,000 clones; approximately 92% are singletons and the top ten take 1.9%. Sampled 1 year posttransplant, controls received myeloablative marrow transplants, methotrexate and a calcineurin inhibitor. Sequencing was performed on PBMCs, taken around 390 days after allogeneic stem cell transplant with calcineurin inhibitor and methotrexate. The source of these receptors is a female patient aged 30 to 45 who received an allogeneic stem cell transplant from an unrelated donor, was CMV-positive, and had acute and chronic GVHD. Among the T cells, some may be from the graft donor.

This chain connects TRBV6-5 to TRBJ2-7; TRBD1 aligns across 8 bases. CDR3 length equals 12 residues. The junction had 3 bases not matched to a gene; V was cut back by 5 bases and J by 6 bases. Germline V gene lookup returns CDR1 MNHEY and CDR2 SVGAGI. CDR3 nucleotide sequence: TGTGCCAGCAGTACAACAGGGGGCGAGCAGTACGTC. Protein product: CASSTTGGEQYV.

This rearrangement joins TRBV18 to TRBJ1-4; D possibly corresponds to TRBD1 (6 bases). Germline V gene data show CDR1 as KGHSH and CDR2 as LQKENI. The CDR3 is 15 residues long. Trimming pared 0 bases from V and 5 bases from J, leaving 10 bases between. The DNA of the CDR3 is TGTGCCAGCTCACCACCGGGAAGGGGGAATGAAAAACTGTTTTTT. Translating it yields CASSPPGRGNEKLFF.

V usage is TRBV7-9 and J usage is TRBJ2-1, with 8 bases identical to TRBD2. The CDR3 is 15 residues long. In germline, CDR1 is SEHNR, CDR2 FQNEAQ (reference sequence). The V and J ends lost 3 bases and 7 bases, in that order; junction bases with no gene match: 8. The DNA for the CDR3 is TGTGCCAGCAGCTTCAGCGGGAGACCGTCGAATGAGCAGTTCTTC. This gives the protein CASSFSGRPSNEQFF. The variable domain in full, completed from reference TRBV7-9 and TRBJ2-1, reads DTGVSQNPRHKITKRGQNVTFRCDPISEHNRLYWYRQTLGQGPEFLTYFQNEAQLEKSRLLSDRFSAERPKGSFSTLEIQRTEQGDSAMYLCASSFSGRPSNEQFFGPGTRLTVL.

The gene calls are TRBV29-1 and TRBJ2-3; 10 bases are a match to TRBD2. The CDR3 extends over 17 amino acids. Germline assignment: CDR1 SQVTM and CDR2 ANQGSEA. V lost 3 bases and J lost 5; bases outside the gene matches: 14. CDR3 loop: CSVDGGRIAGGRDTQYF. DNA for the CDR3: TGCAGCGTTGACGGGGGGCGGATAGCGGGAGGAAGAGATACGCAGTATTTT.

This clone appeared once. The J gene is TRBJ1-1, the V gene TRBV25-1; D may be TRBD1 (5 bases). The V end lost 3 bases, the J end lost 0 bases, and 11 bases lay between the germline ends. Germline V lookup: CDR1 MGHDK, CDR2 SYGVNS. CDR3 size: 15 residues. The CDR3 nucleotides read TGTGCCAGCAGTGAGGGGGGACCGTTGAACACTGAAGCTTTCTTT. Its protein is CASSEGGPLNTEAFF. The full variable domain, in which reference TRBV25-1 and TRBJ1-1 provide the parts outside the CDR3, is EADIYQTPRYLVIGTGKKITLECSQTMGHDKMYWYQQDPGMELHLIHYSYGVNSTEKGDLSSESTVSRIRTEHFPLTLESARPSHTSQYLCASSEGGPLNTEAFFGQGTRLTVV.

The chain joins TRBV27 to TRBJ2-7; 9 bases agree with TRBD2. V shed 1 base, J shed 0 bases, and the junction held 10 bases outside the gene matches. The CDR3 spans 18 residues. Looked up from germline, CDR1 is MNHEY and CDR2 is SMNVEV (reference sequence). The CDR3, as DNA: TGTGCCAGCAGTTTATGGGTCGGTTCTAGCGGGGCCTCCTACGAGCAGTACTTC. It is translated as CASSLWVGSSGASYEQYF.

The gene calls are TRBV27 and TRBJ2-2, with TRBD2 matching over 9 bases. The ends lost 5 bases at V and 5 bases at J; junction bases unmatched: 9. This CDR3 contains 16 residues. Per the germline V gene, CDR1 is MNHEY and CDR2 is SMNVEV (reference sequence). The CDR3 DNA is TGTGCCAGCAGTGTAATGCTGGGACTAGCAACCGGGGAGCTGTTTTTT. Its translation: CASSVMLGLATGELFF.

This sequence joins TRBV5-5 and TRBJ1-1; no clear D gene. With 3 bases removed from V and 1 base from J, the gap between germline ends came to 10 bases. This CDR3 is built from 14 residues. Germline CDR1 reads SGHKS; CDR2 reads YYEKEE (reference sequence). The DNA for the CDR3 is TGTGCCAGCAGCTCGGTACGGGGGAACACTGAAGCTTTCTTT. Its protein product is CASSSVRGNTEAFF.

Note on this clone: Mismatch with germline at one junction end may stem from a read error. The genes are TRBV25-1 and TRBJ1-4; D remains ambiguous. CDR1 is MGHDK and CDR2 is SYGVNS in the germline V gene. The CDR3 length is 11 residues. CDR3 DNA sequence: TGTGCCAGCAGTACTACTGAAAAACTGTTTTTT. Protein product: CASSTTEKLFF.

The CDR3 nucleotides read TGCGCCAGCAGCCAACCCACAGGGTTCTACACCTTC. Encoded protein: CASSQPTGFYTF. The chain carries TRBV4-1 and TRBJ1-2; weak D call: TRBD1 (6 bases). V lost 2 bases and J lost 10, with 11 bases in between. Germline values: CDR1 MGHRA, CDR2 YSYEKL. This CDR3 is built from 12 residues.

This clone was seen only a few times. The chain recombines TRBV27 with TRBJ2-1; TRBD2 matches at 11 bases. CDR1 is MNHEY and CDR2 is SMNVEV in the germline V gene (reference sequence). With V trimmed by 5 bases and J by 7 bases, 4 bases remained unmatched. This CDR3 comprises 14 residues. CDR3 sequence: CASSIAGGWNEQFF. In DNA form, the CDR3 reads TGTGCCAGCAGTATAGCGGGAGGGTGGAATGAGCAGTTCTTC.

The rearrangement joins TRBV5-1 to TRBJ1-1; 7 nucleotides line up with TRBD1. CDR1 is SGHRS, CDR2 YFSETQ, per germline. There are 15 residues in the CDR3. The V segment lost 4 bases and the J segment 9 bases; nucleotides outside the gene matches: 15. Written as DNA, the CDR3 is TGCGCCAGCAGCCCTCCCGACAGGGCGACGAAGAAAGCTTTCTTT. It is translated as CASSPPDRATKKAFF.

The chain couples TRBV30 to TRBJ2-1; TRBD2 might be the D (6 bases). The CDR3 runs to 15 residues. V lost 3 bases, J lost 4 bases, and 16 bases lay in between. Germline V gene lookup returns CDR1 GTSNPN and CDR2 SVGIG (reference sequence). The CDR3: CAWRAGTRSYNEQFF. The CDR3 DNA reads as TGTGCCTGGAGGGCCGGGACTCGGTCTTACAATGAGCAGTTCTTC.

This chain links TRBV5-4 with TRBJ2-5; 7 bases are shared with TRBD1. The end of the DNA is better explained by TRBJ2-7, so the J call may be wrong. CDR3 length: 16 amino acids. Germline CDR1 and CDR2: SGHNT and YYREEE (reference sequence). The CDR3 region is CASSYGTDVNSYEQYF. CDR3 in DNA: TGTGCCAGCAGCTATGGGACAGACGTCAATTCCTACGAGCAGTACTTC.

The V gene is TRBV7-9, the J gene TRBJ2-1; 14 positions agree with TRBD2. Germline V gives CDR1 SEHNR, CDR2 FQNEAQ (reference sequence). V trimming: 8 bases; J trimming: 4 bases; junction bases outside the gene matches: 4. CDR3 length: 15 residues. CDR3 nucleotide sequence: TGTGCCAGCCGGACTAGCGGGAGGCTTTACAATGAGCAGTTCTTC. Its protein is CASRTSGRLYNEQFF.

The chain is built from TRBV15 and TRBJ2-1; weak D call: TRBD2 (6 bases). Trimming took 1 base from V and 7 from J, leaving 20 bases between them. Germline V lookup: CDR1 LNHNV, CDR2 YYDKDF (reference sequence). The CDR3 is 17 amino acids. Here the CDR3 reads CATSRAPPGGAANEQFF. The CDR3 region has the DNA TGTGCCACCAGCAGAGCTCCCCCAGGAGGGGCTGCGAATGAGCAGTTCTTC.

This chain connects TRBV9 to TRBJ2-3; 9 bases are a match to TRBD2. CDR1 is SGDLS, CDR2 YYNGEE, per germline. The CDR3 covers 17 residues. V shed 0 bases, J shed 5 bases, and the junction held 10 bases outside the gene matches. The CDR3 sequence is CASSVDPGREGQDTQYF. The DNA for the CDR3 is TGTGCCAGCAGCGTAGACCCTGGGCGGGAGGGTCAAGATACGCAGTATTTT. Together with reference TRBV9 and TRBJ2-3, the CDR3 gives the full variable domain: DSGVTQTPKHLITATGQRVTLRCSPRSGDLSVYWYQQSLDQGLQFLIQYYNGEERAKGNILERFSAQQFPDLHSELNLSSLELGDSALYFCASSVDPGREGQDTQYFGPGTRLTVL.

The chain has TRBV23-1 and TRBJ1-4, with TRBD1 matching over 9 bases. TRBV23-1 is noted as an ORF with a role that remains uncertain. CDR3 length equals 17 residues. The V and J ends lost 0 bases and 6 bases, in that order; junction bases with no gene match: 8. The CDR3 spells CASSQSTRDREDEKLFF. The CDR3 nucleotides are TGCGCCAGCAGTCAATCGACCCGGGACAGGGAGGATGAAAAACTGTTTTTT.

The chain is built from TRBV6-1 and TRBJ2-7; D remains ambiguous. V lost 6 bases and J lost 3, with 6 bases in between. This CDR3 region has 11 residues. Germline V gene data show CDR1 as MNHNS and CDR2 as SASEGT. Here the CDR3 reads CASRGYYEQYF. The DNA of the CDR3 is TGTGCCAGCAGGGGCTACTACGAGCAGTACTTC.

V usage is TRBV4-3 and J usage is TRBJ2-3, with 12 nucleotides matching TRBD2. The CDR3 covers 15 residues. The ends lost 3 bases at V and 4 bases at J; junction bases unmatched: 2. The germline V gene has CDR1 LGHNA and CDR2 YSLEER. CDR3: CASSQTSGSSDTQYF. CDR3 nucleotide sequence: TGCGCCAGCAGCCAGACTAGCGGGAGTTCAGATACGCAGTATTTT.

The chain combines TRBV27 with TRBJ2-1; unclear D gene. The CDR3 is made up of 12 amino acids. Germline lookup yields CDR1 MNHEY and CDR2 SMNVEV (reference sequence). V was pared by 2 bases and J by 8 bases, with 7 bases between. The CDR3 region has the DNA TGTGCCAGCAGTTTAAGTTTAGATGAGCAGTTCTTC. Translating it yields CASSLSLDEQFF.